The 17 T cell receptor beta chains below were found in one sample sequenced in a study of blood T cell repertoires in COVID-19 (TCRdb year 2020). To prepare the library, the immunoSEQ multiplex PCR assay was applied. What TCRdb holds here is the immuneACCESS table cut down to in-frame rearrangements. Part of the clones is not present; checked against another copy, under half of the missing clones reflect an unresolved V gene, and the others are unexplained. Within this sample are 75,000 or so clones, with roughly 88% of them counted one time only. 5.5% to 7.5% of the sample is held by the ten biggest clonotypes. Sequenced material: peripheral blood. The receptors were sampled from a man in his 70s with acute or convalescent COVID-19.

This chain uses TRBV19 with TRBJ2-1; 12 bases are a match to TRBD2. The CDR3 runs 16 residues. From germline, CDR1 is LNHDA and CDR2 SQIVND (reference sequence). The V segment lost 5 bases and the J segment 6 bases; nucleotides outside the gene matches: 8. The CDR3 loop is CASSLFASGGVNEQFF. The CDR3 coding sequence is TGTGCCAGTAGTCTATTCGCTAGCGGGGGGGTCAATGAGCAGTTCTTC.

The chain has TRBV2 and TRBJ2-5, with TRBD1 identical over 7 bases. The length of the CDR3 is 12 residues. CDR1 and CDR2 (germline): SNHLY, FYNNEI. Trimming cost V 7 bases and J 4 bases; bases outside gene matches: 3. The CDR3 here is CASNQGVETQYF. The CDR3 nucleotides read TGTGCCAGCAATCAGGGGGTAGAGACCCAGTACTTC. Supplemented by reference TRBV2 and TRBJ2-5, the full variable domain reads EPEVTQTPSHQVTQMGQEVILRCVPISNHLYFYWYRQILGQKVEFLVSFYNNEISEKSEIFDDQFSVERPDGSNFTLKIRSTKLEDSAMYFCASNQGVETQYFGPGTRLLVL.

The chain combines TRBV15 with TRBJ1-3; no clear D. The CDR3 spans 15 residues. V was clipped by 0 bases and J by 2 bases, with 8 bases between them. Germline-derived CDR1 and CDR2 are LNHNV and YYDKDF (reference sequence). This chain's CDR3 is CATSRERAAGNTIYF. In DNA, the CDR3 is TGTGCCACCAGCAGAGAGAGGGCAGCTGGAAACACCATATATTTT.

J is TRBJ1-4 and V is TRBV6-5, with D possibly being TRBD1 (5 bases). The CDR3 has 12 residues. V was trimmed by 9 bases and J by 7 bases, leaving 12 bases between them. Germline V gene data show CDR1 as MNHEY and CDR2 as SVGAGI. The CDR3 protein is CASSGVGEKLFF. The CDR3 DNA reads as TGTGCCAGTTCGGGGGTCGGTGAAAAACTGTTTTTT.

This clone occurred once. V gene TRBV7-9 combines with J gene TRBJ1-1, with D possibly matching TRBD1 (5 bases). The CDR3 loop spans 12 amino acids. V was clipped by 6 bases and J by 7 bases, with 12 bases between them. CDR1 and CDR2 (germline): SEHNR, FQNEAQ (reference sequence). The CDR3 DNA reads as TGTGCCAGCAGTCTGACGGGGGGTGAAGCTTTCTTT. It translates to CASSLTGGEAFF.

This clone came up once. This CDR3 is CASSLTDSYGYTF. In nucleotides, the CDR3 is TGTGCCAGCAGCTTAACGGACAGCTATGGCTACACCTTC. J is TRBJ1-2 and V is TRBV7-9; a weak D match, TRBD1 (6 bases). V lost 2 bases and J lost 4, with 8 bases in between. The CDR3 is 13 residues long. The V gene's germline CDR1 is SEHNR and CDR2 FQNEAQ (reference sequence).

The chain uses TRBV5-8 and TRBJ2-5, with D tentatively TRBD1 (6 bases). This CDR3 is 16 amino acids long. Trimming took 6 bases from V and 5 from J, leaving 23 bases between them. Germline V CDR1 and CDR2: SGHTS, YDEGEE. In DNA, the CDR3 is TGTGCCAGCACCCGAGGACAGATGTCGGGTTCGGAGACCCAGTACTTC. Protein product: CASTRGQMSGSETQYF.

The V and J genes are TRBV19 and TRBJ1-6, with 8 bases that match TRBD1. The germline V gene encodes CDR1 LNHDA and CDR2 SQIVND (reference sequence). There are 13 residues in the CDR3. The junction had 4 bases not matched to a gene; V was cut back by 8 bases and J by 7 bases. DNA for the CDR3: TGTGCCAGTGTTGGACAGGGAAATTCACCCCTCCACTTT. Protein product: CASVGQGNSPLHF.

J is TRBJ2-7 and V is TRBV2; TRBD1 matches at 10 bases. Trimming at V came to 5 bases and at J to 2 bases, leaving 12 bases not matched to a gene. The CDR3 has 17 residues. CDR1 SNHLY and CDR2 FYNNEI come from the germline V gene. The CDR3, as DNA: TGTGCCAGCAGTAGAGCAGACAGGGGGCTTTCAACCTACGAGCAGTACTTC. Translated: CASSRADRGLSTYEQYF.

This chain connects TRBV7-9 to TRBJ2-1; 10 positions agree with TRBD2. The CDR3 is 16 residues long. Germline assignment: CDR1 SEHNR and CDR2 FQNEAQ (reference sequence). Trimming took 5 bases from V and 9 from J; bases not matched to a gene: 13. CDR3 in amino acids: CASSRPPSGSILEQFF. The CDR3, as DNA: TGTGCCAGCAGCCGACCCCCTAGCGGGAGTATTCTTGAGCAGTTCTTC.

The chain combines TRBV7-2 with TRBJ1-2, with 7 bases fitting TRBD1. V shed 5 bases and J 4 bases; nucleotides not matched to a gene: 7. The CDR3 is 14 residues long. Per germline, CDR1 SGHTA and CDR2 FQGNSA. The CDR3 spells CASSPTGTAYGYTF. CDR3 nucleotide sequence: TGTGCCAGCAGCCCCACCGGGACAGCCTATGGCTACACCTTC.

The V gene is TRBV7-2, the J gene TRBJ1-3; TRBD1 might be the D (5 bases). V gave up 5 bases and J gave up 0 bases, with 11 bases separating them. The CDR3 has 15 amino acids. Germline assignment: CDR1 SGHTA and CDR2 FQGNSA. Here the CDR3 DNA reads TGTGCCAGCAGCGGCAGGGATAGCTCTGGAAACACCATATATTTT. Amino acids: CASSGRDSSGNTIYF.

The rearrangement uses TRBV2 and TRBJ2-1; possibly TRBD1 for D (6 bases). The CDR3 totals 14 residues. V lost 9 bases and J 0 bases, leaving 12 bases between the germline ends. Germline loops: CDR1 SNHLY, CDR2 FYNNEI. In DNA, the CDR3 is TGTGCCAGTGAAACAGGGAGCTCCTACAATGAGCAGTTCTTC. Its translation: CASETGSSYNEQFF.

The chain links TRBV5-1 to TRBJ1-4; 8 nucleotides agree with TRBD1. Trimming removed 7 bases from V and 4 bases from J; junction bases left unmatched: 6. Germline V CDR1 and CDR2: SGHRS, YFSETQ. This CDR3 has 14 amino acids. The DNA for the CDR3 is TGCGCCAGCTCCACCGGACAGGGTAATGAAAAACTGTTTTTT. It yields the protein CASSTGQGNEKLFF.

The J gene is TRBJ1-2, the V gene TRBV2; D unclear. CDR1 and CDR2 from the germline V gene are SNHLY and FYNNEI. There are 14 residues in the CDR3. The ends were cut back, 4 bases at V and 7 bases at J, with 16 bases in the middle. The CDR3 loop is CASSVKQEGGGYTF. The CDR3 nucleotides are TGTGCCAGCAGTGTAAAACAAGAAGGAGGTGGCTACACCTTC.

This clone was counted only a few times. This sequence joins TRBV5-1 and TRBJ2-1; D remains ambiguous. Germline CDR1 SGHRS, CDR2 YFSETQ. The V gene lost 0 bases and the J gene lost 8 bases, with 9 bases spanning the gap. The CDR3 extends over 13 amino acids. The CDR3 bases are TGCGCCAGCAGCTTGGGAGCGTTGGATGAGCAGTTCTTC. It is translated as CASSLGALDEQFF.

This clone was observed a handful of times. This sample includes further DNA sequences coding for the same CDR3. This sequence joins TRBV7-2 and TRBJ1-6; D is uncertain. This CDR3 has 14 amino acids. V was shortened by 0 bases and J by 5 bases, with 5 bases between the two germline ends. The germline V gene encodes CDR1 SGHTA and CDR2 FQGNSA. CDR3 nucleotides: TGTGCCAGCAGCTTAGCGCGGGATAATTCACCCCTCCACTTT. Encoded protein: CASSLARDNSPLHF.